A single sample gave rise to the 13 T cell receptor beta chains below, sequenced in a study of neurological immune-mediated disorders. Each CDR3 protein gets one entry after TCRdb re-called the 5' RACE reads with MiXCR. The table lists over 75,000 distinct CDR3 sequences, 5% to 6.5% of them singletons. The time point: longitudinal time-point 2. The sample consisted of PBMCs. The receptors were gathered from a woman in her sixties with multiple sclerosis.

This clonotype has a count of ten or more. CDR3 region: CSASTSRVIGYGYTF. Here the CDR3 DNA reads TGCAGTGCTAGTACCTCCAGGGTTATCGGCTATGGCTACACCTTC. The rearrangement uses TRBV20-1 and TRBJ1-2; D perhaps matches TRBD1 (5 bases). CDR3 size: 15 residues. CDR1 and CDR2 from the germline V gene are DFQATT and SNEGSKA (reference sequence). The ends were cut back, 3 bases at V and 4 bases at J, with 18 bases in the middle.

The J gene is TRBJ2-1, the V gene TRBV5-5; D is unclear. The germline CDR1 and CDR2 sequences are SGHKS and YYEKEE (reference sequence). The CDR3 is made up of 15 amino acids. V lost 4 bases, J lost 4 bases, and 15 bases lay in between. The CDR3 protein is CASSGNPGSYNEQFF. CDR3 nucleotide sequence: TGTGCCAGCAGCGGCAACCCTGGTTCTTACAATGAGCAGTTCTTC. The entire variable domain, with the rest obtained from reference TRBV5-5 and TRBJ2-1, is as follows: DAGVTQSPTHLIKTRGQQVTLRCSPISGHKSVSWYQQVLGQGPQFIFQYYEKEERGRGNFPDRFSARQFPNYSSELNVNALLLGDSALYLCASSGNPGSYNEQFFGPGTRLTVL.

This clonotype has at least ten counts. The rearrangement links TRBV12-3 or TRBV12-4 to TRBJ1-2; possible D gene TRBD1, 5 bases. Trimming took off 5 bases at V and 2 bases at J, with 15 bases between the two ends. The CDR3 is made up of 15 amino acids. CDR3 in amino acids: CASSADRDVNYGYTF. CDR3 coding DNA: TGTGCCAGCAGTGCGGACCGGGACGTAAACTATGGCTACACCTTC.

Many counts were recorded for this clonotype. The CDR3 loop is CASSYRVRHEQYF. DNA of the CDR3: TGTGCCAGCAGTTATAGGGTTCGGCACGAGCAGTACTTC. This chain uses TRBV6-5 with TRBJ2-7, with no clear D. The germline V gene has CDR1 MNHEY and CDR2 SVGAGI. This CDR3 is 13 amino acids long. Trimming took off 3 bases at V and 5 bases at J, with 11 bases between the two ends.

This clonotype was recorded many times. This rearrangement joins TRBV20-1 to TRBJ2-1; TRBD2 aligns across 10 bases. V was pared by 3 bases and J by 4 bases, with 6 bases of the junction left unmatched. The CDR3 is 15 residues long. Germline values: CDR1 DFQATT, CDR2 SNEGSKA (reference sequence). The CDR3: CSASYSSGGYNEQFF. CDR3 in DNA: TGCAGTGCTAGCTATTCTAGCGGGGGTTACAATGAGCAGTTCTTC.

This clonotype was picked up many times. The chain combines TRBV5-6 with TRBJ2-7; D perhaps matches TRBD2 (7 bases). The CDR3 runs to 15 residues. V shed 0 bases and J shed 2 bases, with 12 bases lying between them. Germline CDR1 and CDR2: SGHDT and YYEEEE. The CDR3 region is CASSLARGAAYEQYF. In nucleotides, the CDR3 is TGTGCCAGCAGCTTGGCCCGGGGGGCCGCCTACGAGCAGTACTTC.

The sample holds a few counts of this clonotype. A clone one base away is much larger, so this may be a read error. The chain has TRBV5-1 and TRBJ2-1; D is unclear. V lost 5 bases to trimming and J lost 7 bases, with 10 bases between them. The CDR3 length is 12 residues. CDR1 is SGHRS and CDR2 is YFSETQ in the germline V gene. CDR3 DNA sequence: TGCGCCAGCAGAGACCACAGAAATGAGCAGTTCTTC. Translating gives CASRDHRNEQFF.

This clonotype came up many times. The chain uses TRBV15 and TRBJ2-1, with 9 nucleotides matching TRBD1. This CDR3 is 17 amino acids long. Per germline, CDR1 LNHNV and CDR2 YYDKDF (reference sequence). Trimming removed 5 bases from V and 4 bases from J; junction bases left unmatched: 12. The CDR3 region is CATSRYLQGQGYNEQFF. Written as DNA, the CDR3 is TGTGCCACCAGCCGATACCTTCAGGGACAGGGTTACAATGAGCAGTTCTTC. Full variable domain (rest looked up from reference TRBV15 and TRBJ2-1): DAMVIQNPRYQVTQFGKPVTLSCSQTLNHNVMYWYQQKSSQAPKLLFHYYDKDFNNEADTPDNFQSRRPNTSFCFLDIRSPGLGDTAMYLCATSRYLQGQGYNEQFFGPGTRLTVL.

The chain couples TRBV20-1 to TRBJ1-6; D is undetermined. The CDR3 runs 15 residues. Trimming stripped 2 bases from V and 7 bases from J, with 15 bases between. Germline V gene data show CDR1 as DFQATT and CDR2 as SNEGSKA (reference sequence). Here the CDR3 DNA reads TGCAGTGCTAGATCGGAGTCTTTCCGAAATTCACCCCTCCACTTT. As protein: CSARSESFRNSPLHF.

In this sample, this clonotype turned up many times. This sequence joins TRBV2 and TRBJ2-5; unclear D gene. Trimming took off 7 bases at V and 0 bases at J, with 6 bases between the two ends. Germline V lookup: CDR1 SNHLY, CDR2 FYNNEI. The CDR3 has 12 amino acids. The CDR3 DNA sequence: TGTGCCAGCAAGCCTGACCAAGAGACCCAGTACTTC. This encodes CASKPDQETQYF.

Many counts were recorded for this clonotype. The rearrangement links TRBV9 to TRBJ2-7, with D possibly TRBD2 on 7 matching bases. Trimming removed 1 base from V and 4 bases from J, with 12 bases in between. The germline V gene has CDR1 SGDLS and CDR2 YYNGEE. This CDR3 is 14 amino acids long. In nucleotides, the CDR3 is TGTGCCAGCAGCGTATTTGAGGGGGGGTACGAGCAGTACTTC. Translated: CASSVFEGGYEQYF.

This clonotype was seen at least ten times. The chain uses TRBV20-1 and TRBJ1-6; weak D call: TRBD1 (6 bases). The germline V and J ends were trimmed by 5 bases and 7 bases, with 18 bases remaining between them. Germline values: CDR1 DFQATT, CDR2 SNEGSKA (reference sequence). The CDR3 sequence is 15 residues long. CDR3 bases: TGCAGTGCTCTCAGGGGCCAGGGGTCGAATTCACCCCTCCACTTT. This codes for CSALRGQGSNSPLHF.

This clonotype was seen ten or more times. This chain uses TRBV20-1 with TRBJ2-5, with 12 bases aligning to TRBD2. The CDR3 runs to 16 residues. The V and J ends lost 4 bases and 3 bases, in that order; junction bases with no gene match: 9. Germline V gives CDR1 DFQATT, CDR2 SNEGSKA (reference sequence). CDR3 DNA sequence: TGCAGTGCTACCTGTATGACTAGCGGGAGCGAAGAGACCCAGTACTTC. This translates into CSATCMTSGSEETQYF.